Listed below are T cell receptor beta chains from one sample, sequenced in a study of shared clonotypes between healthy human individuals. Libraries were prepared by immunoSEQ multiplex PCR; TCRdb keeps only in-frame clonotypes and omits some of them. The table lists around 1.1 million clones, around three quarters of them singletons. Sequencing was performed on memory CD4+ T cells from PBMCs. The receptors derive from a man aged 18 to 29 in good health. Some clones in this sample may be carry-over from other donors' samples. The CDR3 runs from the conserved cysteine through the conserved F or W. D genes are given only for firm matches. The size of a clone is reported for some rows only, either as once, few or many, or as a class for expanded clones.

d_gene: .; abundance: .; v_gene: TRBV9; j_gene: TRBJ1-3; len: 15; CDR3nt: TGTGCCAGCAGCGTAGACCCTTCAAGGGGAAACACCATATATTTT; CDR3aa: CASSVDPSRGNTIYF
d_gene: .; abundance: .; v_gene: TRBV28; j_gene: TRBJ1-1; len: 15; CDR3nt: TGTGCCAGCAGGAGACCGGACGGGGCCGGAACTGAAGCTTTCTTT; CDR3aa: CASRRPDGAGTEAFF
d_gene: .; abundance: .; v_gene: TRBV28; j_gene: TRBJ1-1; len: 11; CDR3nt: TGTGCCAGCAGTACCTATATGGAAGCTTTCTTT; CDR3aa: CASSTYMEAFF
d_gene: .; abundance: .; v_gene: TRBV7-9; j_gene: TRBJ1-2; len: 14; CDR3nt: TGTGCCAGCAGCCTCGGGGGGAATGACTATGGCTACACCTTC; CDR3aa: CASSLGGNDYGYTF
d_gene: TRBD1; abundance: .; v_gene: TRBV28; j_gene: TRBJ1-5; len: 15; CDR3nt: TGTGCCAGCAGTTTCGGACAGGGGTTGAATCAGCCCCAGCATTTT; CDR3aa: CASSFGQGLNQPQHF
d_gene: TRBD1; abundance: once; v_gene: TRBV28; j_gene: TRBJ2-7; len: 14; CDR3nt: TGTGCCAGCAGGCCGGGACAGGGGTTCTACGAGCAGTACTTC; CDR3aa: CASRPGQGFYEQYF
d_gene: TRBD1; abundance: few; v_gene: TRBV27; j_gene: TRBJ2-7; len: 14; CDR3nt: TGTGCCAGCAGTCCCCGGGACAGTACCTACGAGCAGTACTTC; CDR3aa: CASSPRDSTYEQYF
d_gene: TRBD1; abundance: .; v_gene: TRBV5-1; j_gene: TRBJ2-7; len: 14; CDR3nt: TGCGCCAGCAGCTTGGTAGGACAGGGTCTCGAGCAGTACTTC; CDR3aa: CASSLVGQGLEQYF
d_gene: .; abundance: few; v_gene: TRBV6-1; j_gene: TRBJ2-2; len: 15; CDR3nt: TGTGCCAGCAGTGATCGGGGTGGTCCCCCCGGGGAGCTGTTTTTT; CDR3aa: CASSDRGGPPGELFF
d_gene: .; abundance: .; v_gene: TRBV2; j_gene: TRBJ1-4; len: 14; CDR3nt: TGTGCCAGCATTCTAGGAGCGGTTAATGAAAAACTGTTTTTT; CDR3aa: CASILGAVNEKLFF
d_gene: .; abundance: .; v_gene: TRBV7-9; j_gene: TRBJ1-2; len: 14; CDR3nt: TGTGCCAGCAGCTTTACTCGACTGGGCTATGGCTACACCTTC; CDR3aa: CASSFTRLGYGYTF
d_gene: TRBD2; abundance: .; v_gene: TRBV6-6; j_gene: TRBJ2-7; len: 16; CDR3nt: TGTGCCAGCAGTTACGGTCTGCTAGCGGGAGCTTACGAGCAGTACTTC; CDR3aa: CASSYGLLAGAYEQYF
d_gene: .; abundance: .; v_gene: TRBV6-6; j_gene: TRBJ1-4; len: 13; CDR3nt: TGTGCCAGCAGTTACGCAGGGTACGAAAAACTGTTTTTT; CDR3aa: CASSYAGYEKLFF
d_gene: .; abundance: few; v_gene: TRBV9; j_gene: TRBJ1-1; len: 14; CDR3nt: TGTGCCAGCACCCCCGGAAGTAGGAACACTGAAGCTTTCTTT; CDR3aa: CASTPGSRNTEAFF
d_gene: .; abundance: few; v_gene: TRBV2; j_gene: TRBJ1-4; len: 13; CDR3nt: TGTGCCAGCAGTGAGCAGGGAAGAGAAAAACTGTTTTTT; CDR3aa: CASSEQGREKLFF
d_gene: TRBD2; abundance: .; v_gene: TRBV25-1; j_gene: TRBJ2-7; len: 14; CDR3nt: TGTGCCAGCTCGGGGACTAGCGGGAGCTACGAGCAGTACTTC; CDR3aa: CASSGTSGSYEQYF
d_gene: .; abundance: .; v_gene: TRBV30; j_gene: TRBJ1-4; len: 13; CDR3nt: TGTGCCTGGAAGGGAGAGCAAAATGAAAAACTGTTTTTT; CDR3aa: CAWKGEQNEKLFF
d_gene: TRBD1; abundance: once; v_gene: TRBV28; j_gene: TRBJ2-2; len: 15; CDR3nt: TGTGCCAGCAGTCCGAGGACAGGGTTCGCCGGGGAGCTGTTTTTT; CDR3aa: CASSPRTGFAGELFF
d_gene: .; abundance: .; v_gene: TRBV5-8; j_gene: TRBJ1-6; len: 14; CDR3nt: TGTGCCAGCAGGTTGGGACGGATGAATTCACCCCTCCACTTT; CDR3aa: CASRLGRMNSPLHF
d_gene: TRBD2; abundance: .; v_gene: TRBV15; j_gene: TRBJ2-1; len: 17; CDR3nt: TGTGCCACCAGCAGAGTCCCCGGGACTAGCTCCTACAATGAGCAGTTCTTC; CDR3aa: CATSRVPGTSSYNEQFF
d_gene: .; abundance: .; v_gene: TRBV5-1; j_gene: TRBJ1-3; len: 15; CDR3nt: TGCGCCAGCAGCTTAGACGGGACCCCTGGAAACACCATATATTTT; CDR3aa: CASSLDGTPGNTIYF
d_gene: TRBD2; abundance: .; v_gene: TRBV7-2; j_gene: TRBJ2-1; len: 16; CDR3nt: TGTGCCAGCAGCCCACATGGGACTAGCGGATACAATGAGCAGTTCTTC; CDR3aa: CASSPHGTSGYNEQFF
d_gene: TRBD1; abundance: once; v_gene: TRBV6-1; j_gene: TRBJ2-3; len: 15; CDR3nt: TGTGCCAGCTCGGGACAGGGGGTTGGCACAGATACGCAGTATTTT; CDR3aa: CASSGQGVGTDTQYF
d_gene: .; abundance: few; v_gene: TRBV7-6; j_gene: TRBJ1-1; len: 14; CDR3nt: TGTGCCAGCAGCTCTTGGACGGGGAACACTGAAGCTTTCTTT; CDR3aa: CASSSWTGNTEAFF
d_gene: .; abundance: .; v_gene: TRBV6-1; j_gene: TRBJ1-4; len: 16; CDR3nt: TGTGCCAGCAGTGAACCGGGATTAGGCCGCTATGAAAAACTGTTTTTT; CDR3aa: CASSEPGLGRYEKLFF
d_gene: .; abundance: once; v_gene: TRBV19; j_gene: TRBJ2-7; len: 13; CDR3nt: TGTGCCAGTAGTATAGTCAGAGGGTACGAGCAGTACTTC; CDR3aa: CASSIVRGYEQYF
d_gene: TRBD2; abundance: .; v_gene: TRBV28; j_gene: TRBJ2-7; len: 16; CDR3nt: TGTGCCAGCAGTCCCCCGGGACTAGCGGGAGGATACGAGCAGTACTTC; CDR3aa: CASSPPGLAGGYEQYF
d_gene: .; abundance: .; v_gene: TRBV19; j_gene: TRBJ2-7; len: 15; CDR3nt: TGTGCCAGTAGTACCCCAAGCCGTGGCACCTACGAGCAGTACTTC; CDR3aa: CASSTPSRGTYEQYF
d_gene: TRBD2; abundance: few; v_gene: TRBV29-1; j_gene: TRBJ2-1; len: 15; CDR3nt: TGCAGCGTTGATGGCGGGAGGGCCCGAATCGATGAGCAGTTCTTC; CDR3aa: CSVDGGRARIDEQFF
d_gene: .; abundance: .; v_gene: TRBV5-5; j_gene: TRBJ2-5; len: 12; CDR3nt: TGTGCCAGCAGCTTGTTAGCTGAGACCCAGTACTTC; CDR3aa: CASSLLAETQYF
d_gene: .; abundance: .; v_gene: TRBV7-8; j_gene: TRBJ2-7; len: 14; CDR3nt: TGTGCCAGCAGCTGGGGGCTGGGGGGCGGCGAGCAGTACTTC; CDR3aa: CASSWGLGGGEQYF
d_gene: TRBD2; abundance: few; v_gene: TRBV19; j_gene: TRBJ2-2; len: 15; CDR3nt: TGTGCCAGTAGTTTCAGCGGGAGAGACACCGGGGAGCTGTTTTTT; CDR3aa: CASSFSGRDTGELFF
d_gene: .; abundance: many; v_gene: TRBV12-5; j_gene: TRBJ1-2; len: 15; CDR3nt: TGTGCTAGTGGTTTGGTAACAGGAAGGATTTATGGCTACACCTTC; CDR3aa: CASGLVTGRIYGYTF
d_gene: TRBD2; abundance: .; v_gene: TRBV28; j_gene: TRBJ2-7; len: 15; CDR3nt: TGTGCCAGCAGTTTTGGGGGGACTATCACCTACGAGCAGTACTTC; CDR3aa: CASSFGGTITYEQYF
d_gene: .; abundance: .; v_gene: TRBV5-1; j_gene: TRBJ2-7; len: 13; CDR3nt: TGCGCCAGCAGAGATGTGGGCTCCTACGAGCAGTACTTC; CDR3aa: CASRDVGSYEQYF
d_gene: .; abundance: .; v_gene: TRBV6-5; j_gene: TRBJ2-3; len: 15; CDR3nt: TGTGCCAGCAGGGGGTCGGGCGGTCTCACAGATACGCAGTATTTT; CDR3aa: CASRGSGGLTDTQYF
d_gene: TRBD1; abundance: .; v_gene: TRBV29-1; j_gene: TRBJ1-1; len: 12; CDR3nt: TGCAGCGTCGGACAGGGGTGGACTGAAGCTTTCTTT; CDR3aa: CSVGQGWTEAFF
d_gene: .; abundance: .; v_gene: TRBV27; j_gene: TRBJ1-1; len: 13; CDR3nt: TGTGCCAGCAGCTTAACAGGGCTTACTGAAGCTTTCTTT; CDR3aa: CASSLTGLTEAFF
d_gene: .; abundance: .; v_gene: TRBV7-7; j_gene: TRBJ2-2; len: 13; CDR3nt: TGTGCCAGCAGCGCAACGAGCACCGGGGAGCTGTTTTTT; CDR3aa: CASSATSTGELFF
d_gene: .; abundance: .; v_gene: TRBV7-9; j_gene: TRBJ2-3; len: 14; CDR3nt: TGTGCCAGCAGCTTACTCCTTAACACAGATACGCAGTATTTT; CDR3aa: CASSLLLNTDTQYF
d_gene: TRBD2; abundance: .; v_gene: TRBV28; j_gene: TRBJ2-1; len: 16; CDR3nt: TGTGCCAGCAGCCACCGACTAGCGGGAGCCTACAATGAGCAGTTCTTC; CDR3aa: CASSHRLAGAYNEQFF
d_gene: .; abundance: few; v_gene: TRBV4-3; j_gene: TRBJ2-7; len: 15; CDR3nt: TGCGCCAGCAGCCAAGGAGGGGCAGGAGTTGTCGAGCAGTACTTC; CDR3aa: CASSQGGAGVVEQYF
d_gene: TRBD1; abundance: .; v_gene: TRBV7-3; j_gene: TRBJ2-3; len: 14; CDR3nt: TGTGCCAGCAGCTCTACAGGGGGGTCAGGTACGCAGTATTTT; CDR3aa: CASSSTGGSGTQYF
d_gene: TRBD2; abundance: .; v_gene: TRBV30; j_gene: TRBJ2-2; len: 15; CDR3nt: TGTGCCTGGAGTATGGCTAGCGGGAGGGCCCGGGAGCTGTTTTTT; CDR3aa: CAWSMASGRARELFF
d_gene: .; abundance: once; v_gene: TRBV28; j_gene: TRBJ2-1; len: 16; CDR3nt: TGTGCCAGCAGCCCCCATCTTGGACAAGTATACAATGAGCAGTTCTTC; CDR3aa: CASSPHLGQVYNEQFF
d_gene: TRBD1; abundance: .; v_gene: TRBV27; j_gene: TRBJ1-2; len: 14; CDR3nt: TGTGCCAGCAGTTTAACAGGGGGGGGCTATGGCTACACCTTC; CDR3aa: CASSLTGGGYGYTF
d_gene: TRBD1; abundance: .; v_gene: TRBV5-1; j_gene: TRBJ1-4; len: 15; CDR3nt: TGCGCCAGCAGCTTCGACGGGACAGACAATGAAAAACTGTTTTTT; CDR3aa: CASSFDGTDNEKLFF
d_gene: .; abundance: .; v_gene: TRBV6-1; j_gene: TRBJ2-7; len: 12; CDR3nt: TGTGCCAGCAGAGGCCACCCCTACGAGCAGTACTTC; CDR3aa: CASRGHPYEQYF
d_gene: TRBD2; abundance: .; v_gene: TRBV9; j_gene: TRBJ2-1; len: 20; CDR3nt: TGTGCCAGCAGCGTAGACTATAGCAGCTCTAGACTAGCTCCTAGGAATGAGCAGTTCTTC; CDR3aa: CASSVDYSSSRLAPRNEQFF
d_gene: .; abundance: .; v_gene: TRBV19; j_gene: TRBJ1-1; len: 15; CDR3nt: TGTGCCAGTAGTCTTCGACAGAGAATGAACACTGAAGCTTTCTTT; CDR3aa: CASSLRQRMNTEAFF
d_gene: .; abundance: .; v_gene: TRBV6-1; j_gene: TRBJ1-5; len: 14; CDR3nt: TGTGCCAGCAAAGGGGGGGCTGGCAATCAGCCCCAGCATTTT; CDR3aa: CASKGGAGNQPQHF
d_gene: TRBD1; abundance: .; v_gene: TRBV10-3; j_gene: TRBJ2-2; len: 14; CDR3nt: TGTGCCATCAGGCGACAGGGGGCCACCGGGGAGCTGTTTTTT; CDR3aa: CAIRRQGATGELFF
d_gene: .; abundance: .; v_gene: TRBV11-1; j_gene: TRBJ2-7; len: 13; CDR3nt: TGTGCCAGCAGCTTAAAACAGACGGGCGAGCAGTACTTC; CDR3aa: CASSLKQTGEQYF
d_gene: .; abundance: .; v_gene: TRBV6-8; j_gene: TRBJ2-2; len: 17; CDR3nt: TGTGCCAGCAGTTCGCAGGAGAAGATGACGAACACCGGGGAGCTGTTTTTT; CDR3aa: CASSSQEKMTNTGELFF
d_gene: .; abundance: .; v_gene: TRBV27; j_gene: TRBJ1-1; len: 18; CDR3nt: TGTGCCAGCAGTTCCGCCCAATATCCCCGGCGGGGGGTCACTGAAGCTTTCTTT; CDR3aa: CASSSAQYPRRGVTEAFF
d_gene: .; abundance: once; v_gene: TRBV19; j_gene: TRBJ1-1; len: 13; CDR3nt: TGTGCCAGTAGTTCCGAGGTGAACACTGAAGCTTTCTTT; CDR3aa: CASSSEVNTEAFF
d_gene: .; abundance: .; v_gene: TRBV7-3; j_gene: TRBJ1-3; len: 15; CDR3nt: TGTGCCAGCAGCCGCCGGGAAAGGGGGGCGTGCGCCATATATTTT; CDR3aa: CASSRRERGACAIYF
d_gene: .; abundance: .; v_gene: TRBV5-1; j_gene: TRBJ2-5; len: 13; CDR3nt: TGCGCCAGCAGCTCCTTGTACCAAGAGACCCAGTACTTC; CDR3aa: CASSSLYQETQYF
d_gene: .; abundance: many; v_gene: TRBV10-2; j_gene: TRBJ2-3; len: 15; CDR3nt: TGCGCCAGCAGCCGGACTACTACCGCCACAGATACGCAGTATTTT; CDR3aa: CASSRTTTATDTQYF